Listed here is a single T cell receptor (beta chain). The assay was immunoSEQ multiplex PCR, and TCRdb's table has in-frame clones only and misses some. The sample holds 100,000 to 150,000 clones; 80% to 85% are singletons and the top ten take more than 1.4%. The sample comes from a study of blood T cell repertoires in COVID-19. V shed 2 bases, J shed 7 bases, and the junction held 6 bases outside the gene matches. Per the germline V gene, CDR1 is SGHTA and CDR2 is FQGTGA. This CDR3 region has 15 residues. Sequences were obtained from peripheral blood. The V call is TRBV7-3, the J call TRBJ1-3, with TRBD1 matching over 9 bases. The receptor was isolated from a man in his 60s with acute or convalescent COVID-19. CDR3 in amino acids: CASSLYSDRGNTIYF. The DNA for the CDR3 is TGTGCCAGCAGCTTATACAGCGACAGGGGGAACACCATATATTTT. Using reference TRBV7-3 and TRBJ1-3 for the parts outside the CDR3, the full variable domain is GAGVSQTPSNKVTEKGKYVELRCDPISGHTALYWYRQSLGQGPEFLIYFQGTGAADDSGLPNDRFFAVRPEGSVSTLKIQRTERGDSAVYLCASSLYSDRGNTIYFGEGSWLTVV.